The entry below describes one T cell receptor (beta chain). Its antigen is unidentified. This record belongs to a study of identical twins. General study results and limits: Out-of-frame alpha sequences that twins shared showed excess low generation probability.

V lost 0 bases and J lost 0, with 10 bases in between. This CDR3 has 16 residues. In germline, CDR1 is SGDLS, CDR2 YYNGEE. TCRdb re-analysed the 5' RACE reads in MiXCR, keeping a single row per CDR3 protein. There are about 520,000 distinct CDR3 sequences in the sample; under 25% occur only once, and about 0.99% lies in the top ten. Separately, the same data were catalogued under a study of T cells expressing NK-cell markers. That paper adds: The TCR beta repertoires were obtained from sorted CD3+CD56+NKG2C+, CD3+CD56+NKG2C- and CD3+CD56-NKG2C+ T cells.

The V call is TRBV9, the J call TRBJ2-1; no firm D call. What was sequenced was CD4+ T cells sorted from blood. The receptor was isolated from a woman under 30 in good health. In DNA form, the CDR3 reads TGTGCCAGCAGCGTAGAAGAGGAATTCTCCTACAATGAGCAGTTCTTC. Amino acid sequence: CASSVEEEFSYNEQFF.